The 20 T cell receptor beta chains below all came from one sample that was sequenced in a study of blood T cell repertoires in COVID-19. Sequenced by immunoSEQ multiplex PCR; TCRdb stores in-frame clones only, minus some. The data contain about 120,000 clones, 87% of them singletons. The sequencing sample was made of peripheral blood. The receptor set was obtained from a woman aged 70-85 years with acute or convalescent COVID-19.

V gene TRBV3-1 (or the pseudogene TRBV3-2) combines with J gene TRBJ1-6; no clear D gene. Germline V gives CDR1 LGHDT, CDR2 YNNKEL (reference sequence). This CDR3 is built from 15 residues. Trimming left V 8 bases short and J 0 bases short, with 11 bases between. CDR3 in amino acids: CASRELSSYNSPLHF. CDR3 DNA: TGTGCCAGCCGCGAACTTAGCTCCTATAATTCACCCCTCCACTTT.

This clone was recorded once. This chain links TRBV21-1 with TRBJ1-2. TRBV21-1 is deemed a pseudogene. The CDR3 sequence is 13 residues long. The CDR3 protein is CASSNHGSFGYTF. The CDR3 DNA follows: TGTGCCAGCAGCAATCACGGTAGCTTTGGCTACACCTTC.

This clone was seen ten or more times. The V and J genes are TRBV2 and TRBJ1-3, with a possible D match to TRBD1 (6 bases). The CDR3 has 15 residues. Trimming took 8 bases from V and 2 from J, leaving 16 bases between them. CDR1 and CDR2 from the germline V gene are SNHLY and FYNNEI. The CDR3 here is CASWTEEEAGNTIYF. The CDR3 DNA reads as TGTGCCAGCTGGACAGAAGAAGAGGCTGGAAACACCATATATTTT.

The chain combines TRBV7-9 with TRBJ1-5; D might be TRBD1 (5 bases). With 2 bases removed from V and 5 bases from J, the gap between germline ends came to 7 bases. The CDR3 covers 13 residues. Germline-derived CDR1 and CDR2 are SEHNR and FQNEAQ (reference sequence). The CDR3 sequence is CASSLRGDQPQHF. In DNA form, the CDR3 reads TGTGCCAGCAGCTTAAGGGGCGATCAGCCCCAGCATTTT.

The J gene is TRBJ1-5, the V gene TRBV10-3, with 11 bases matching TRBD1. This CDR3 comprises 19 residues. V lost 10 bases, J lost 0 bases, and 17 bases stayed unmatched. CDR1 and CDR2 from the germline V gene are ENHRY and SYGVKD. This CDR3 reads CATSRPGQGVSHSNQPQHF. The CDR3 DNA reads TGTGCCACGTCCAGGCCGGGACAGGGGGTTTCCCATAGCAATCAGCCCCAGCATTTT.

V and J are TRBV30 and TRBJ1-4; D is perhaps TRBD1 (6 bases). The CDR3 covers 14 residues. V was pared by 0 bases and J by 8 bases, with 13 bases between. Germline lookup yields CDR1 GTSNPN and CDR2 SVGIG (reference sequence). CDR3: CAWSVRGAGEKLFF. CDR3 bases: TGTGCCTGGAGTGTTCGGGGGGCCGGGGAAAAACTGTTTTTT.

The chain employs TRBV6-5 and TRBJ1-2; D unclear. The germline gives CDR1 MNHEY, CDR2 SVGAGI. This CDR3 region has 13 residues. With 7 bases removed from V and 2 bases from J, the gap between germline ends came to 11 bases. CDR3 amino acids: CASIPSGNYGYTF. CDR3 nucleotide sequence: TGTGCCAGCATCCCCTCCGGGAACTATGGCTACACCTTC.

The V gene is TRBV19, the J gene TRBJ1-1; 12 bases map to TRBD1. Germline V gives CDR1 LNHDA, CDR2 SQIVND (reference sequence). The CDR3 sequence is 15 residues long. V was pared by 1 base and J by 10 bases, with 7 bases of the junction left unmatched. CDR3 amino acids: CASSIVWGQGAGAFF. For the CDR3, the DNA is TGTGCCAGTAGTATAGTTTGGGGACAGGGGGCCGGAGCTTTCTTT.

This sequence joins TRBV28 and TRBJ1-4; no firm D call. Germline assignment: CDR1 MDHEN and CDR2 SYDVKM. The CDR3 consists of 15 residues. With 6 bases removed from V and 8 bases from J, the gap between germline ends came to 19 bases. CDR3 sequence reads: CASRLIGAPWEKLFF. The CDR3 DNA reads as TGTGCCAGCAGACTAATCGGAGCGCCTTGGGAAAAACTGTTTTTT.

For the CDR3, the DNA is TGTGCCAGCAGTACAGGGGGCGCGAACAATGAGCAGTTCTTC. Its translation: CASSTGGANNEQFF. V usage is TRBV28 and J usage is TRBJ2-1, with TRBD1 matching 9 bases. The CDR3 runs 14 residues. Germline CDR1 is MDHEN and CDR2 is SYDVKM. Germline trimming cut 5 bases from V and 5 bases from J; bases unmatched to any gene: 4.

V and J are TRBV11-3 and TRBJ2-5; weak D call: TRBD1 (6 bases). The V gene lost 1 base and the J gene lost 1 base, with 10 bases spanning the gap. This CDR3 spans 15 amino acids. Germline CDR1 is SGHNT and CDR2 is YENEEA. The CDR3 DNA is TGTGCCAGCAGCTTAGGGGGCAGGGGCCAAGAGACCCAGTACTTC. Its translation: CASSLGGRGQETQYF.

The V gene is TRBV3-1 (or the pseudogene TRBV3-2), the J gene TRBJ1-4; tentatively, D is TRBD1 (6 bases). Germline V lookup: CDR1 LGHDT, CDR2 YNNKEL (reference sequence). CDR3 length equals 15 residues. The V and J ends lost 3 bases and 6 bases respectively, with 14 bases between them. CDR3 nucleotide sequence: TGTGCCAGCAGCCACCTCGGGGACATAGATGAAAAACTGTTTTTT. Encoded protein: CASSHLGDIDEKLFF.

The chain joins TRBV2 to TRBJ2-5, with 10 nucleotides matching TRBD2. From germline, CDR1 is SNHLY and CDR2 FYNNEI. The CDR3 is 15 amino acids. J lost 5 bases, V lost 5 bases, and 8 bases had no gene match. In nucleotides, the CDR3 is TGTGCCAGCAGTTGGAGCGGGGGGGCCTCGGAGACCCAGTACTTC. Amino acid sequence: CASSWSGGASETQYF.

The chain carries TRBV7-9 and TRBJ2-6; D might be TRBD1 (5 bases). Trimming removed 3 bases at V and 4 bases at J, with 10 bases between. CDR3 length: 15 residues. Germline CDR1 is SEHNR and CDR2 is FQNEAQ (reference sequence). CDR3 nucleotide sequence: TGTGCCAGCAGCTTGGCAGGGTCGGGGGCCAACGTCCTGACTTTC. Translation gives CASSLAGSGANVLTF.

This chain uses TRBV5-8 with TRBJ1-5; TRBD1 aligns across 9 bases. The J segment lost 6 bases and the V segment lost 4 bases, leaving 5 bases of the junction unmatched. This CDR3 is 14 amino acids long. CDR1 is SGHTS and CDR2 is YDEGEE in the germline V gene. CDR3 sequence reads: CASSLQGAFQPQHF. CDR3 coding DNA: TGTGCCAGCAGCCTACAGGGGGCATTTCAGCCCCAGCATTTT. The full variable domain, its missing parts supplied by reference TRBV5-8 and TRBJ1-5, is EAGVTQSPTHLIKTRGQQATLRCSPISGHTSVYWYQQALGLGLQFLLWYDEGEERNRGNFPPRFSGRQFPNYSSELNVNALELEDSALYLCASSLQGAFQPQHFGDGTRLSIL.

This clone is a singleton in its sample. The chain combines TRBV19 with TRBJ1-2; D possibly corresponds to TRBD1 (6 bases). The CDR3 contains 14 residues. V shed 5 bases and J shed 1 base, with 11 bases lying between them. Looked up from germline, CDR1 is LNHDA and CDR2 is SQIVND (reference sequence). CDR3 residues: CASSDDRYNYGYTF. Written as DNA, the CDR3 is TGTGCCAGTAGTGACGACAGGTATAACTATGGCTACACCTTC.

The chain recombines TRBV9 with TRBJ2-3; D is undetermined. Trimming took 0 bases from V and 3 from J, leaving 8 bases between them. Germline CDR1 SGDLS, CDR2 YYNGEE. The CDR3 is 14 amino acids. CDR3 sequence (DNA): TGTGCCAGCAGCGTAGTCAGCAGGACAGATACGCAGTATTTT. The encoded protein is CASSVVSRTDTQYF.

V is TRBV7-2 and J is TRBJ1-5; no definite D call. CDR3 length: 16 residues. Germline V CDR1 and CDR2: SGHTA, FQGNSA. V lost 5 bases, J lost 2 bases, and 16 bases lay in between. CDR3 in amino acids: CASSGEGFIGNQPQHF. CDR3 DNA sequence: TGTGCCAGCAGCGGAGAGGGATTTATCGGCAATCAGCCCCAGCATTTT.

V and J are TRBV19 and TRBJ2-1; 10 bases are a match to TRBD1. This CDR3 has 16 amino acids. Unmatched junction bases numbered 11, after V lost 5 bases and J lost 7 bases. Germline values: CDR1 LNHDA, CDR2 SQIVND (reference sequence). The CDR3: CASSPDPGQGLNEQFF. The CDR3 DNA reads TGTGCCAGTAGTCCTGACCCGGGACAGGGGCTAAATGAGCAGTTCTTC.

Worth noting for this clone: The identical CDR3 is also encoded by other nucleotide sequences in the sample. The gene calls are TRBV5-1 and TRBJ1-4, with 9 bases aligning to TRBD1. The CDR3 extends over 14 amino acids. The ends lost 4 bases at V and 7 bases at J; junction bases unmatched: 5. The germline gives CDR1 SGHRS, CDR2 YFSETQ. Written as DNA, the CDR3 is TGCGCCAGCAGCCTGGACAGGGGAGGTGAAAAACTGTTTTTT. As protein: CASSLDRGGEKLFF.